The next 25 T cell receptor beta chains were all read from a single sample in a study of a mutant IDH1 vaccine in newly diagnosed glioma. Their recognized antigens are unknown. The assay was immunoSEQ multiplex PCR, and TCRdb's table has in-frame clones only and misses some. The profile shows around 60,000 clones, about four fifths of them singletons. Time point described: week 11, during vaccination. The vaccine gave 300 ug of a 20-mer mutant IDH1 peptide subcutaneously per dose. The sample in question was PBMCs, obtained from a glioma patient whose treatment included an IDH1 peptide vaccine. These receptors came from a woman between 50 and 59 years old with glioma.

The rearrangement uses TRBV29-1 and TRBJ1-1, with D tentatively TRBD1 (6 bases). Germline V CDR1 and CDR2: SQVTM, ANQGSEA. Trimming shortened V by 7 bases and J by 5 bases, and 17 bases separated the two germline ends. CDR3 size: 13 residues. CDR3 region: CSAGPGQGTEAFF. In DNA form, the CDR3 reads TGCAGCGCCGGTCCCGGGCAGGGGACTGAAGCTTTCTTT.

V usage is TRBV6-1 and J usage is TRBJ1-2; possible D gene TRBD1, 6 bases. CDR3 length: 13 residues. Germline V CDR1 and CDR2: MNHNS, SASEGT. Trimming removed 0 bases at V and 8 bases at J, with 10 bases between. The CDR3 is CASSEALGGGYTF. The CDR3 DNA sequence: TGTGCCAGCAGTGAAGCGCTAGGGGGAGGCTACACCTTC.

The V gene is TRBV14, the J gene TRBJ1-1; tentatively, D is TRBD1 (5 bases). CDR1 SGHDN and CDR2 FVKESK come from the germline V gene. The CDR3 is made up of 13 amino acids. Deletions cut 10 bases from V and 5 bases from J, with 17 bases between. CDR3 nucleotide sequence: TGTGCCACCCACCAAGTTAGGGGAACTGAAGCTTTCTTT. It encodes CATHQVRGTEAFF.

The chain carries TRBV19 and TRBJ1-5, with 8 bases identical to TRBD1. CDR1 and CDR2 from the germline V gene are LNHDA and SQIVND (reference sequence). Losses at the gene ends were 5 bases for V and 4 bases for J; bases not matched to a gene: 4. The CDR3 covers 14 residues. CDR3 in amino acids: CASSRDRSNQPQHF. The CDR3 DNA follows: TGTGCCAGTAGTCGGGACAGGTCAAATCAGCCCCAGCATTTT.

The chain combines TRBV19 with TRBJ2-5; 7 nucleotides align to TRBD2. J lost 3 bases, V lost 6 bases, and 1 base had no gene match. This CDR3 is 12 amino acids long. The germline V gene encodes CDR1 LNHDA and CDR2 SQIVND (reference sequence). CDR3 DNA: TGTGCCAGTAGCGGGACTAAAGAGACCCAGTACTTC. Protein: CASSGTKETQYF.

Only a few counts were recorded for this clone. The J gene is TRBJ1-1, the V gene TRBV9; tentatively, D is TRBD1 (5 bases). This CDR3 spans 14 amino acids. Germline assignment: CDR1 SGDLS and CDR2 YYNGEE. V was pared by 3 bases and J by 1 base, with 10 bases between. In DNA form, the CDR3 reads TGTGCCAGCAGCGGGAGGGGTGGGAACACTGAAGCTTTCTTT. This codes for CASSGRGGNTEAFF.

The genes are TRBV2 and TRBJ1-2; possibly TRBD1 for D (5 bases). V dropped 0 bases and J dropped 6 bases, with 11 bases sitting between them. Germline assignment: CDR1 SNHLY and CDR2 FYNNEI. The length of the CDR3 is 14 residues. For the CDR3, the DNA is TGTGCCAGCAGTGAAGCGCTGGGGGTCGATGGCTACACCTTC. It is translated as CASSEALGVDGYTF.

The chain links TRBV19 to TRBJ1-1; 10 bases agree with TRBD1. Per germline, CDR1 LNHDA and CDR2 SQIVND (reference sequence). The CDR3 is made up of 13 amino acids. The V segment lost 4 bases and the J segment 7 bases; nucleotides outside the gene matches: 3. The CDR3, as DNA: TGTGCCAGTAGTACGACAGGGGGCGATGAAGCTTTCTTT. Its translation: CASSTTGGDEAFF.

The CDR3 sequence is CASSLLVDNYGYTF. The CDR3 DNA follows: TGTGCCAGCAGCTTATTGGTGGACAACTATGGCTACACCTTC. The rearrangement uses TRBV7-9 and TRBJ1-2, with D uncertain. Germline CDR1 SEHNR, CDR2 FQNEAQ (reference sequence). V dropped 2 bases and J dropped 2 bases, with 9 bases sitting between them. This CDR3 comprises 14 residues.

The chain employs TRBV28 and TRBJ1-2; D call uncertain. The CDR3 has 13 amino acids. Trimming removed 6 bases at V and 6 bases at J, with 14 bases between. CDR1 is MDHEN, CDR2 SYDVKM, per germline. CDR3: CASSSGSPHGYTF. CDR3 DNA: TGTGCCAGCAGCTCAGGAAGCCCCCATGGCTACACCTTC.

CDR3 nucleotides: TGTGCCAGCAGTGGGTGGGTGAACACTGAAGCTTTCTTT. It translates to CASSGWVNTEAFF. V is TRBV2 and J is TRBJ1-1; D unclear. The CDR3 is 13 amino acids. Germline CDR1 and CDR2: SNHLY and FYNNEI. Trimming shortened V by 4 bases and J by 0 bases, and 6 bases separated the two germline ends.

The rearrangement joins TRBV5-1 to TRBJ1-1; perhaps TRBD1 as D (5 bases). The ends were cut back, 2 bases at V and 4 bases at J, with 15 bases in the middle. From germline, CDR1 is SGHRS and CDR2 YFSETQ. The CDR3 extends over 15 amino acids. CDR3 sequence (DNA): TGCGCCAGCAGCTTCCGTACAGGATCGGGCACTGAAGCTTTCTTT. Amino acid sequence: CASSFRTGSGTEAFF. Together with reference TRBV5-1 and TRBJ1-1, the CDR3 gives the full variable domain: KAGVTQTPRYLIKTRGQQVTLSCSPISGHRSVSWYQQTPGQGLQFLFEYFSETQRNKGNFPGRFSGRQFSNSRSEMNVSTLELGDSALYLCASSFRTGSGTEAFFGQGTRLTVV.

The chain employs TRBV5-1 and TRBJ1-2, with D possibly TRBD1 on 5 matching bases. CDR1 is SGHRS, CDR2 YFSETQ, per germline. V lost 4 bases to trimming and J lost 10 bases, with 20 bases between them. CDR3 length: 14 amino acids. Here the CDR3 reads CASSQGTTASDYTF. CDR3 sequence (DNA): TGCGCCAGCAGCCAAGGCACGACAGCCAGTGACTACACCTTC.

The gene calls are TRBV18 and TRBJ2-5; D not certain. This CDR3 spans 16 amino acids. CDR1 is KGHSH and CDR2 is LQKENI in the germline V gene. The germline V and J ends were trimmed by 4 bases and 4 bases, with 19 bases remaining between them. As DNA, the CDR3 is TGTGCCAGCTCACAAGCCGGTGTGGGTCTGGGAGAGACCCAGTACTTC. It specifies CASSQAGVGLGETQYF.

The rearrangement joins TRBV7-2 to TRBJ2-2; TRBD1 matches 11 bases. Germline CDR1 SGHTA, CDR2 FQGNSA. With V trimmed by 5 bases and J by 5 bases, 4 bases remained unmatched. The CDR3 contains 15 residues. The CDR3 is CASSPGTGGTGELFF. Here the CDR3 DNA reads TGTGCCAGCAGCCCCGGGACAGGGGGAACCGGGGAGCTGTTTTTT. The full variable domain, rest sourced from reference TRBV7-2 and TRBJ2-2, is GAGVSQSPSNKVTEKGKDVELRCDPISGHTALYWYRQSLGQGLEFLIYFQGNSAPDKSGLPSDRFSAERTGGSVSTLTIQRTQQEDSAVYLCASSPGTGGTGELFFGEGSRLTVL.

A few counts support this clone. The V gene is TRBV5-3, the J gene TRBJ1-4; maybe TRBD1 (6 bases). TRBV5-3 is treated as an ORF (open reading frame) with a function not yet certain. Trimming removed 1 base at V and 3 bases at J, with 7 bases between. The CDR3 spans 14 residues. CDR3 nucleotide sequence: TGTGCCAGAAGCTTGACAGGGTCTAATGAAAAACTGTTTTTT. Amino acids: CARSLTGSNEKLFF.

The genes are TRBV27 and TRBJ1-4; 10 bases fit TRBD1. The CDR3 covers 15 residues. Germline CDR1 reads MNHEY; CDR2 reads SMNVEV (reference sequence). J gave up 3 bases and V 6 bases, and 4 bases lay outside the gene matches. The chain's CDR3 is CASRTGGASNEKLFF. The CDR3 coding sequence is TGTGCCAGCAGGACAGGGGGCGCGTCTAATGAAAAACTGTTTTTT.

The genes are TRBV14 and TRBJ1-2; 10 bases are a match to TRBD1. The CDR3 extends over 15 amino acids. V lost 1 base and J lost 4; bases outside the gene matches: 3. Germline-derived CDR1 and CDR2 are SGHDN and FVKESK. The CDR3 bases are TGTGCCAGCAGCCAAGGACAGGGGGCAAGCTATGGCTACACCTTC. This sequence encodes CASSQGQGASYGYTF.

The rearrangement uses TRBV2 and TRBJ1-1; no definite D call. This CDR3 is 14 amino acids long. Trimming pared 9 bases from V and 4 bases from J, leaving 18 bases between. The germline gives CDR1 SNHLY, CDR2 FYNNEI. The CDR3 DNA reads as TGTGCCAGTCCCTTTACTCCCGACGGCACTGAAGCTTTCTTT. This translates into CASPFTPDGTEAFF.

J is TRBJ1-6 and V is TRBV4-2; D is perhaps TRBD1 (6 bases). Trimming shortened V by 0 bases and J by 9 bases, and 12 bases separated the two germline ends. The CDR3 extends over 15 amino acids. Germline V gene data show CDR1 as LGHNA and CDR2 as YNFKEQ. Here the CDR3 reads CASSQELQGSSPLHF. The CDR3 DNA follows: TGTGCCAGCAGCCAAGAATTACAGGGAAGTTCACCCCTCCACTTT.

The chain carries TRBV6-6 and TRBJ1-1; tentatively, D is TRBD1 (5 bases). V gave up 6 bases and J gave up 2 bases, with 10 bases separating them. This CDR3 comprises 13 residues. CDR1 is MNHNY, CDR2 SVGAGI, per germline (reference sequence). CDR3 loop: CASSRGTNTEAFF. Here the CDR3 DNA reads TGTGCCAGCAGCCGAGGGACCAACACTGAAGCTTTCTTT.

This clone showed up just once. The chain employs TRBV5-6 and TRBJ2-3, with D unclear. This CDR3 is 15 amino acids long. Germline CDR1 and CDR2: SGHDT and YYEEEE. V gave up 0 bases and J gave up 2 bases, with 10 bases separating them. CDR3 sequence (DNA): TGTGCCAGCAGCTTGGCACCAGTGGCCACAGATACGCAGTATTTT. This gives the protein CASSLAPVATDTQYF.

The V and J genes are TRBV11-2 and TRBJ1-1, with a tentative D call TRBD1 (5 bases). The CDR3 consists of 13 residues. Germline CDR1 and CDR2: SGHAT and FQNNGV. Deletions cut 5 bases from V and 6 bases from J, with 13 bases between. CDR3 nucleotide sequence: TGTGCCAGCAGCGTTAATGGGGGGGCTGAAGCTTTCTTT. Translated, it gives CASSVNGGAEAFF.

Regarding this clone: One end of the junction fails to match germline, which may point to a read error. The V call is TRBV11-1, the J call TRBJ1-2, with D unresolved. Germline assignment: CDR1 SGHAT and CDR2 FQDESV (reference sequence). This CDR3 contains 15 residues. In DNA, the CDR3 is TGTGCCAGCAGCGCCCCCGGGAGGGAATACTATTGCTACACCTTC. Protein product: CASSAPGREYYCYTF.

V usage is TRBV25-1 and J usage is TRBJ2-7, with no clear D. The V and J ends lost 0 bases and 1 base respectively, with 1 base between them. The CDR3 contains 12 residues. Germline V gene sequence: CDR1 MGHDK, CDR2 SYGVNS. The CDR3 reads CASSEYSYEQYF. The CDR3 bases are TGTGCCAGCAGTGAATATTCCTACGAGCAGTACTTC.